These 24 T cell receptor beta chains were all obtained from the same sample, sequenced in a study of tumor and adjacent non-tumor tissue in lung cancer. This sample's RNA came from whole unsorted tissue. This non-tumor lung sample came from over 3 cm beyond the tumor edge. Three rounds of nested PCR, following a modified ARM-PCR protocol, produced the TCRbeta library. TCRdb recomputed calls from the multiplex PCR reads with MiXCR, one row per CDR3 protein. The data show some 80,000 distinct CDR3 sequences, around 82% seen once. Sequencing was done on a sample of distant non-tumor lung tissue. Receptors were obtained from a woman in her forties or fifties with non-small cell lung cancer.

The chain links TRBV4-1 to TRBJ1-5; D gene unclear. The CDR3 loop spans 15 amino acids. Trimming left V 1 base short and J 9 bases short, with 16 bases between. Per the germline V gene, CDR1 is MGHRA and CDR2 is YSYEKL. The chain's CDR3 is CASSQVTGSDLPQHF. The CDR3 bases are TGCGCCAGCAGCCAAGTGACCGGTAGCGATCTGCCCCAGCATTTT.

This clonotype was counted at least ten times. V usage is TRBV20-1 and J usage is TRBJ2-3, with D perhaps matching TRBD1 (6 bases). The germline CDR1 and CDR2 sequences are DFQATT and SNEGSKA (reference sequence). Trimming pared 2 bases from V and 5 bases from J, leaving 14 bases between. CDR3 length: 14 amino acids. The CDR3 loop reads CSARRGSAGDTQYF. The CDR3 DNA reads TGCAGTGCTAGAAGGGGGAGCGCGGGAGATACGCAGTATTTT.

On this clonotype: The conserved final phenylalanine or tryptophan is absent from the CDR3, which likely points to a read error. The DNA is omitted, as the CDR3 cannot be located on it reliably, and the CDR3 follows TCRdb's listing. The J gene is TRBJ1-6, the V gene TRBV6-5; the D call in the table, TRBD1, was not verified against the DNA. The germline V gene encodes CDR1 MNHEY and CDR2 SVGAGI. The CDR3 is made up of 14 amino acids, end residues included. This CDR3 reads CASSSRQIYSPFHL.

For this clonotype: This sequence may be a read error, since a much larger clone differs from it by one base. V and J are TRBV5-1 and TRBJ2-7; D unclear. The germline gives CDR1 SGHRS, CDR2 YFSETQ. The CDR3 is 14 residues long. Trimming cost V 0 bases and J 7 bases, with 14 bases left between them. CDR3 amino acids: CASSLVGSHGEQYF. The CDR3 region has the DNA TGCGCCAGCAGCTTGGTCGGGTCCCATGGGGAGCAGTACTTC.

This clonotype is deemed large. The V call is TRBV11-1, the J call TRBJ2-5; 9 bases fit TRBD1. The CDR3 runs to 14 residues. Germline V gene data show CDR1 as SGHAT and CDR2 as FQDESV (reference sequence). Trimming removed 5 bases from V and 4 bases from J; junction bases left unmatched: 5. The CDR3 loop reads CASSPGQGVETQYF. In DNA form, the CDR3 reads TGTGCCAGCAGCCCGGGACAGGGCGTAGAGACCCAGTACTTC.

Many counts were recorded for this clonotype. The CDR3 DNA follows: TGCGCCAGCAGCTTAGACGGTGGTTTATACGAGCAGTACTTC. It specifies CASSLDGGLYEQYF. The chain is built from TRBV5-1 and TRBJ2-7; D gene ambiguous. Per germline, CDR1 SGHRS and CDR2 YFSETQ. The CDR3 loop spans 14 amino acids. The V gene lost 2 bases and the J gene lost 4 bases, with 13 bases spanning the gap.

The table lists this clonotype with many counts. This chain connects TRBV5-1 to TRBJ2-2; 9 nucleotides line up with TRBD1. From germline, CDR1 is SGHRS and CDR2 YFSETQ. The CDR3 loop spans 18 amino acids. V was clipped by 3 bases and J by 0 bases; unmatched bases: 9. The CDR3, as DNA: TGCGCCAGCAGCTCGGACAGGGGTTGGTCCCCGAACACCGGGGAGCTGTTTTTT. It specifies CASSSDRGWSPNTGELFF.

This clonotype appeared many times. The chain carries TRBV12-3 or TRBV12-4 and TRBJ2-7; no clear D gene. This CDR3 has 13 amino acids. V lost 3 bases and J 2 bases, leaving 8 bases between the germline ends. CDR3 residues: CASSLEQTYEQYF. The CDR3 DNA reads TGTGCCAGCAGTTTGGAACAGACCTACGAGCAGTACTTC.

This clonotype was observed a few times. Relative to the germline gene, one junction end is altered; a read error may explain this. The gene calls are TRBV4-2 and TRBJ2-7, with TRBD2 matching over 9 bases. Germline-derived CDR1 and CDR2 are LGHNA and YNFKEQ. This CDR3 has 15 residues. CDR3 loop: CAISQETSGSYERYF. Written as DNA, the CDR3 is TGTGCCATCAGCCAGGAGACTAGCGGTTCCTACGAGCGGTACTTC.

This clonotype is deemed medium-sized. The V and J genes are TRBV4-1 and TRBJ1-6; no reliable D call. The length of the CDR3 is 16 residues. Per germline, CDR1 MGHRA and CDR2 YSYEKL. Trimming shortened V by 3 bases and J by 0 bases, and 9 bases separated the two germline ends. The CDR3 region is CASSQNIGSYNSPLHF. CDR3 bases: TGCGCCAGCAGCCAGAATATTGGCTCCTATAATTCACCCCTCCACTTT.

In this sample, this clonotype turned up many times. The rearrangement uses TRBV20-1 and TRBJ2-7; possibly TRBD2 for D (6 bases). From germline, CDR1 is DFQATT and CDR2 SNEGSKA (reference sequence). The CDR3 is made up of 14 amino acids. V was trimmed by 6 bases and J by 0 bases, leaving 15 bases between them. The CDR3 here is CSAKLAQSSYEQYF. In DNA form, the CDR3 reads TGCAGTGCCAAGCTAGCGCAGAGCTCCTACGAGCAGTACTTC.

Note on this clonotype: One base away lies a much larger clone, so this may be a sequencing read error. J is TRBJ2-7 and V is TRBV28, with D possibly called TRBD1 or TRBD2 (5 bases each). CDR3 length: 15 residues. CDR1 is MDHEN and CDR2 is SYDVKM in the germline V gene. The CDR3 region has the DNA TGTACCAGCAGTTTACACCGGGACGGAAGTTACGAGCAGTACTTC. Translation gives CTSSLHRDGSYEQYF.

The CDR3 loop is CASSLGTINEQFF. In DNA form, the CDR3 reads TGTGCCAGCAGCCTTGGGACTATTAATGAGCAGTTCTTC. V gene TRBV4-2 combines with J gene TRBJ2-1, with TRBD2 identical over 7 bases. This CDR3 comprises 13 residues. Germline-derived CDR1 and CDR2 are LGHNA and YNFKEQ. Germline trimming cut 4 bases from V and 7 bases from J; bases unmatched to any gene: 4.

As regards this clonotype: The junction does not match germline at one end; this may be a read error. The V gene is TRBV4-1, the J gene TRBJ2-5, with D possibly being TRBD1 (7 bases). In germline, CDR1 is MGHRA, CDR2 YSYEKL. The CDR3 is 16 amino acids. The CDR3 sequence: CASSHDSGGLPETLYF. Here the CDR3 DNA reads TGCGCCAGCAGCCACGACTCAGGGGGGCTTCCCGAGACCCTGTACTTC.

In the case of this clonotype: One junction end disagrees with the germline gene, perhaps due to a read error. The chain uses TRBV12-3 or TRBV12-4 and TRBJ2-3; D is possibly TRBD1 (5 bases). This CDR3 has 14 amino acids. The CDR3 region is CASGKYRSTGTQYF. DNA of the CDR3: TGTGCCAGCGGGAAGTACAGGAGCACAGGTACGCAGTATTTT.

About this clonotype itself: The junction differs from germline at one of its ends, possibly a read error. V gene TRBV11-2 combines with J gene TRBJ2-4; perhaps TRBD1 as D (6 bases). The CDR3 extends over 16 amino acids. The germline V gene encodes CDR1 SGHAT and CDR2 FQNNGV. The CDR3 sequence: CANSPGQTIAKNIQYF. CDR3 bases: TGTGCCAACAGCCCAGGACAGACGATAGCCAAAAACATTCAATACTTC.

This clonotype came up many times. The genes are TRBV6-6 and TRBJ2-5, with a possible D match to TRBD2 (6 bases). Germline V gene lookup returns CDR1 MNHNY and CDR2 SVGAGI (reference sequence). With 6 bases removed from V and 0 bases from J, the gap between germline ends came to 14 bases. The CDR3 is 15 residues long. CDR3 bases: TGTGCCAGCAGCGGGCTCGGGGGTCACCAAGAGACCCAGTACTTC. Translated, it gives CASSGLGGHQETQYF.

This clonotype came up once. This sequence joins TRBV7-8 and TRBJ1-3, with unresolved D. CDR3 length: 18 residues. In germline, CDR1 is SGHVS, CDR2 FQNEAQ. The V and J ends lost 6 bases and 2 bases respectively, with 23 bases between them. CDR3 in DNA: TGTGCCAGCAGTTCAGAGCCGATCCGACGGGCTACTGGAAACACCATATATTTT. It yields the protein CASSSEPIRRATGNTIYF. Looking up the rest from reference TRBV7-8 and TRBJ1-3 gives the full variable domain: GAGVSQSPRYKVAKRGQDVALRCDPISGHVSLFWYQQALGQGPEFLTYFQNEAQLDKSGLPSDRFFAERPEGSVSTLKIQRTQQEDSAVYLCASSSEPIRRATGNTIYFGEGSWLTVV.

Regarding this clonotype: An end of the junction differs from the germline gene, which may be a read error. The CDR3, as DNA: TGTGCCAGCAGTTTCCGGACCGGGTACCAAGAGACCCAGCATTTC. It yields the protein CASSFRTGYQETQHF. The chain employs TRBV28 and TRBJ2-5; unclear D gene. This CDR3 comprises 15 residues. Germline V gene sequence: CDR1 MDHEN, CDR2 SYDVKM.

On this clonotype itself: The junction departs from the called germline gene at one end, perhaps through a read error. The chain recombines TRBV7-8 with TRBJ2-7; D is ambiguous. The CDR3 length is 12 residues. The germline gives CDR1 SGHVS, CDR2 FQNEAQ. CDR3 region: CTSNLVRNEQYF. Here the CDR3 DNA reads TGTACCAGCAACTTAGTACGGAACGAGCAGTACTTC.

Worth noting for this clonotype: The conserved final phenylalanine or tryptophan is absent from the CDR3, which likely points to a read error. The genes are TRBV20-1 and TRBJ2-7, with TRBD2 as a possible D gene (5 bases). The germline CDR1 and CDR2 sequences are DFQATT and SNEGSKA (reference sequence). The length of the CDR3 is 17 residues. V shed 6 bases and J shed 1 base, with 25 bases lying between them. In nucleotides, the CDR3 is TGCAGTGCGGAGTGGGCGGGTCCCTTACCTCAGTCCTACGAGCAGTACTCC. Encoded protein: CSAEWAGPLPQSYEQYS.

This clonotype was found a few times. Being one base from a much bigger clone, this may be a read error. The gene calls are TRBV20-1 and TRBJ1-1; 10 nucleotides agree with TRBD1. The CDR3 has 14 amino acids. Per the germline V gene, CDR1 is DFQATT and CDR2 is SNEGSKA (reference sequence). Written as DNA, the CDR3 is TGCAGTGGCCCGGGACAGGGGTCGAACACTGAAGTTTTCTTT. The encoded protein is CSGPGQGSNTEVFF.

This clonotype was picked up many times. The chain carries TRBV20-1 and TRBJ2-5, with D unresolved. CDR1 is DFQATT, CDR2 SNEGSKA, per germline (reference sequence). The CDR3 consists of 12 residues. V gave up 6 bases and J gave up 2 bases, with 10 bases separating them. CDR3 in DNA: TGCAGTGCCCTCTTGCGGCAAGAGACCCAGTACTTC. The encoded protein is CSALLRQETQYF.

This clonotype has ten or more counts. The chain couples TRBV7-9 to TRBJ1-2; 10 positions agree with TRBD1. J was trimmed by 3 bases and V by 5 bases; bases with no gene match: 6. Germline V gives CDR1 SEHNR, CDR2 FQNEAQ (reference sequence). This CDR3 contains 15 residues. The CDR3 DNA sequence: TGTGCCAGCAGCACAACCGGGACAGGGGACTATGGCTACACCTTC. Protein product: CASSTTGTGDYGYTF.